This T cell receptor beta chain emerged from a study of blood T cell repertoires in COVID-19. The table came from immunoSEQ multiplex PCR; TCRdb's copy has only in-frame clones and leaves some out. The sample consists of fewer than 80,000 clones, 90% of them appearing once. Sequenced input: peripheral blood. This TCR derives from a man in his forties or fifties with acute or convalescent COVID-19.

The CDR3 loop reads CASSLGQTTMNTEAFF. CDR3 nucleotides: TGCGCCAGCAGCTTGGGACAGACCACCATGAACACTGAAGCTTTCTTT. The chain uses TRBV5-1 and TRBJ1-1; possibly TRBD1 for D (5 bases). This CDR3 contains 16 residues. The germline V gene has CDR1 SGHRS and CDR2 YFSETQ. V lost 0 bases and J 0 bases, leaving 12 bases between the germline ends.